This T cell receptor (beta chain) was recorded in a study of T cell responses to AZD1222 COVID-19 vaccine. Study outcomes and limitations: Spike-wide vaccine-associated CD4 TCRs dominated at 160-218 and 743-854.

The germline CDR1 and CDR2 sequences are LGHDT and YNNKEL (reference sequence). The V segment lost 0 bases and the J segment 2 bases; nucleotides outside the gene matches: 6. The CDR3 is 19 residues long. Only in-frame clones appear in the TCRdb table, and some are missing; sequencing was by immunoSEQ multiplex PCR. This table has about 99,000 clones, around 90% appearing once. As to this clone: Its matching antigen is unknown.

This receptor was taken from an adult in good health. The chain employs TRBV3-1 (or the pseudogene TRBV3-2) and TRBJ2-3; the match to TRBD2 covers 15 bases. Material: peripheral blood, obtained on day 0 of AZD1222 vaccination. The CDR3 protein is CASSQEGTSGGPFTDTQYF. The CDR3 DNA reads TGTGCCAGCAGCCAAGAGGGGACTAGCGGGGGGCCCTTCACAGATACGCAGTATTTT.